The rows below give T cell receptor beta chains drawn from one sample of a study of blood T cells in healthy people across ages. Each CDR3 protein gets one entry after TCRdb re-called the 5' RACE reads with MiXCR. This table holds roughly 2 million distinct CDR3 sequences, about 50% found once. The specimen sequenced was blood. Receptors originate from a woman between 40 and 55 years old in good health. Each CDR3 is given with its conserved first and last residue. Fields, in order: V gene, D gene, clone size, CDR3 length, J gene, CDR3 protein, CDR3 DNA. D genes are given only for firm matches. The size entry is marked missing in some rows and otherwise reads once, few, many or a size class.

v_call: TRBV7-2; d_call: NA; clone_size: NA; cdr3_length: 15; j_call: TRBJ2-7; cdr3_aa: CASSLRGRRFYEQYF; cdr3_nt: TGTGCCAGCAGCTTACGGGGGCGTCGGTTCTACGAGCAGTACTTC
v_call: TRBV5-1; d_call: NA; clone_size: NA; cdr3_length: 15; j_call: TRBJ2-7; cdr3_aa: CASSLSGAYSYEQYF; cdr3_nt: TGCGCCAGCAGCTTGAGTGGCGCATACTCCTACGAGCAGTACTTC
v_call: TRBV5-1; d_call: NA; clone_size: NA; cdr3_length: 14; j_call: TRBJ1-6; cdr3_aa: CASCGTGYNSPLHF; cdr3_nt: TGCGCCAGCTGCGGGACGGGATATAATTCACCCCTCCACTTT
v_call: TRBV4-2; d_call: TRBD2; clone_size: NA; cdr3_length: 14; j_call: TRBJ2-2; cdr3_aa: CASSSRTSPGELFF; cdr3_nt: TGTGCCAGCAGCTCCAGGACTAGCCCCGGGGAGCTGTTTTTT
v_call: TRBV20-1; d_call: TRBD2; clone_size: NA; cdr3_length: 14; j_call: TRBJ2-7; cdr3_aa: CSATGRAGSYEQYF; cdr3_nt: TGCAGTGCTACCGGACGAGCGGGGAGCTACGAGCAGTACTTC
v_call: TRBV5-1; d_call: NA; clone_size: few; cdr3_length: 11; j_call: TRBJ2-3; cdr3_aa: CASTPSSTQYF; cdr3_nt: TGCGCCAGCACCCCAAGCAGTACGCAGTATTTT
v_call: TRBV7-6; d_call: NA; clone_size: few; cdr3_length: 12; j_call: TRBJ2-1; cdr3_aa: CASRPDYNEQFF; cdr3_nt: TGTGCCAGCAGGCCCGACTACAATGAGCAGTTCTTC
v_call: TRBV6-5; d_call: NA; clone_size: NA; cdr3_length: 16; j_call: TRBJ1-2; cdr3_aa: CASSLTGGSLLPGYTF; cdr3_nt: TGTGCCAGCAGTCTCACGGGGGGATCTCTGCTCCCTGGCTACACCTTC
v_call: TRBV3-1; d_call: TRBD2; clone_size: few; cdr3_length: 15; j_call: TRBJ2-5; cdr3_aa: CASSHWNSGKETQYF; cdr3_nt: TGTGCCAGCAGCCATTGGAATAGCGGGAAAGAGACCCAGTACTTC
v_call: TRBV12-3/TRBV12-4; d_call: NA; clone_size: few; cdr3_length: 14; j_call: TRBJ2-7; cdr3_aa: CASNQGGLLAEQYF; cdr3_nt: TGTGCCAGCAATCAGGGGGGTCTTCTTGCCGAGCAGTACTTC
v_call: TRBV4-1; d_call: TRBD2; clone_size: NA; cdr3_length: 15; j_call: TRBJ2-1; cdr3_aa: CASSQDVRGGSEQFF; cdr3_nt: TGCGCCAGCAGCCAAGATGTGCGGGGGGGCTCTGAGCAGTTCTTC
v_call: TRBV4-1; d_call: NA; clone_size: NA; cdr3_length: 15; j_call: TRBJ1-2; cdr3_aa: CASSQVTGTNYGYTF; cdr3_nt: TGCGCCAGCAGCCAAGTGACCGGAACTAACTATGGCTACACCTTC
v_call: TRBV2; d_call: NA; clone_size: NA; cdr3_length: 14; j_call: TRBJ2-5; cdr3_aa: CASSPGSESETQYF; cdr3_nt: TGTGCCAGCAGTCCTGGTTCCGAGTCGGAGACCCAGTACTTC
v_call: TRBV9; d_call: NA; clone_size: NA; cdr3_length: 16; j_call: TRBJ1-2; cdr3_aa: CASSMGGQPSNYGYTF; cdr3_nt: TGTGCCAGCAGTATGGGAGGACAACCTTCTAACTATGGCTACACCTTC
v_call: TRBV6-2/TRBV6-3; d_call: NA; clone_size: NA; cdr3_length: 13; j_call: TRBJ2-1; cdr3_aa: CASSQTLGHEQFF; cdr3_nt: TGTGCCAGCAGTCAGACGCTGGGGCATGAGCAGTTCTTC
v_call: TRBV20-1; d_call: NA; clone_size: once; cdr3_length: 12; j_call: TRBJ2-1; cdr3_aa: CSAITGVNEQFF; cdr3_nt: TGCAGTGCTATTACGGGGGTCAATGAGCAGTTCTTC
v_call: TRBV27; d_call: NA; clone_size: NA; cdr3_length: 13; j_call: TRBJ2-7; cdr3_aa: CASSLTEATTQYF; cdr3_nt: TGTGCCAGCAGTCTAACGGAGGCGACAACGCAGTACTTC
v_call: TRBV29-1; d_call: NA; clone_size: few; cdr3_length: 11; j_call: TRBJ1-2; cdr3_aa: CSVDSYYGYTF; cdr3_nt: TGCAGCGTTGACAGCTACTATGGCTACACCTTC
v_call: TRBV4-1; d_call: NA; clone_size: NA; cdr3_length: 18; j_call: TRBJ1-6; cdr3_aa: CTSSPTLDWTAINSPLHF; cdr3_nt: TGCACCAGCAGCCCCACTCTCGATTGGACAGCCATAAATTCACCCCTCCACTTT
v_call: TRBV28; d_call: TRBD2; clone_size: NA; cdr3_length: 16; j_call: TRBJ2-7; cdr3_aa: CASSPLAGLVLGGQYF; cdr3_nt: TGTGCCAGCAGTCCCCTAGCGGGGTTAGTATTAGGTGGGCAGTACTTC
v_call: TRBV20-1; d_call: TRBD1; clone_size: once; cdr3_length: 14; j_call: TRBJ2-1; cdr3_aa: CSASGDRGRNEQFF; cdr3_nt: TGCAGTGCTAGTGGGGACAGGGGACGCAATGAGCAGTTCTTC
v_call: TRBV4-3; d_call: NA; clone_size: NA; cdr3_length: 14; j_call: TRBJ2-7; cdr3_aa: CASSRYAGQDEQYF; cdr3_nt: TGCGCCAGCAGCAGATATGCAGGGCAGGACGAGCAGTACTTC
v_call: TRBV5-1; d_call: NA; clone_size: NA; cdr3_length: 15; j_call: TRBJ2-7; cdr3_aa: CASSQTGFESHEQYF; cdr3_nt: TGCGCCAGCAGCCAAACAGGGTTCGAATCCCACGAGCAGTACTTC
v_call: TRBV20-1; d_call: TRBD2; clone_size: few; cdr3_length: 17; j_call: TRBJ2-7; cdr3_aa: CSAKPGLAGSINYEQYF; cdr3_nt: TGCAGTGCCAAGCCGGGACTAGCGGGGAGTATAAACTACGAGCAGTACTTC
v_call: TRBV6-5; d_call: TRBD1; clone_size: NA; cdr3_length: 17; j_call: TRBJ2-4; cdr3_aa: CASSTRTGGIAKNIQYF; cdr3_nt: TGTGCCAGCAGTACTCGGACAGGGGGGATAGCCAAAAACATTCAGTACTTC
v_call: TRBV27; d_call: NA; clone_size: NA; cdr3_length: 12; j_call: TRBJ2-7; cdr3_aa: CASSPYGPQQYF; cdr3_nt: TGTGCCAGCAGTCCGTACGGACCTCAGCAGTACTTC
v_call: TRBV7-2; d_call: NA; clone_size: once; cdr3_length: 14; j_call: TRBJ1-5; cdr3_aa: CASSLNRLVEPQHF; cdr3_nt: TGTGCCAGCAGCCTAAACAGGCTTGTAGAGCCCCAGCATTTT
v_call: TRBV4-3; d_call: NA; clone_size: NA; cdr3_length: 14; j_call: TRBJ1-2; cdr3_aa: CASSQDFGEEGYTF; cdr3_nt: TGCGCCAGCAGCCAAGACTTTGGGGAGGAAGGCTACACCTTC
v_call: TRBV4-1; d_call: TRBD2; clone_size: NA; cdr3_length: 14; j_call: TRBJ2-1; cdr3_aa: CASSQESGLAEQFF; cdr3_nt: TGCGCCAGCAGCCAAGAGTCTGGACTAGCGGAGCAGTTCTTC
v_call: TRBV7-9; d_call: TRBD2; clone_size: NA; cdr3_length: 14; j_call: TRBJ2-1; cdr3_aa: CASSPQSSGDLQFF; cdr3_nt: TGTGCCAGCAGCCCCCAGTCTAGCGGTGATTTGCAGTTCTTC
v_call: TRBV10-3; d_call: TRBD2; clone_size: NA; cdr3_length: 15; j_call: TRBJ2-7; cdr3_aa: CAISGLAGETYEQYF; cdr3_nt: TGTGCCATCAGTGGGTTAGCGGGGGAGACCTACGAGCAGTACTTC
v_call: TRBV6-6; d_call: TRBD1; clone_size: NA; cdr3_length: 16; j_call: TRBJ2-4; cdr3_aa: CASSYSLTGAKNIQYF; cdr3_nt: TGTGCCAGCAGTTACTCCTTGACAGGGGCCAAAAACATTCAGTACTTC
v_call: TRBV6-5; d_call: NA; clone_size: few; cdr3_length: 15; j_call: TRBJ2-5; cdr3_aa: CASSPEQGWRETQYF; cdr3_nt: TGTGCCAGCAGCCCAGAACAGGGCTGGAGAGAGACCCAGTACTTC
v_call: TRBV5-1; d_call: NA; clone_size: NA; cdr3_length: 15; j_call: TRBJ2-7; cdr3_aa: CASSPEGTRIYEQYF; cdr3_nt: TGCGCCAGCAGCCCGGAGGGGACGAGGATCTACGAGCAGTACTTC